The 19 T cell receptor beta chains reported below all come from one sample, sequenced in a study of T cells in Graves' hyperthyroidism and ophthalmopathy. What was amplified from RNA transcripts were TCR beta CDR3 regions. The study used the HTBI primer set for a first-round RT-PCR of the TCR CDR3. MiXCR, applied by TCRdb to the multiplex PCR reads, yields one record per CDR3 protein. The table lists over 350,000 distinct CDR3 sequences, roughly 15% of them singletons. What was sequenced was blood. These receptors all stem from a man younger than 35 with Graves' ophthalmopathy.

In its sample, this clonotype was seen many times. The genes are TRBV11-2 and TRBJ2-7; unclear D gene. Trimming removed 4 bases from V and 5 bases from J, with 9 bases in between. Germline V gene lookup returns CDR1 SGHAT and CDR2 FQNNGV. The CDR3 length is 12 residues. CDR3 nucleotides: TGTGCCAGCAGCTGGAGTGAGGACGAGCAGTACTTC. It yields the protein CASSWSEDEQYF.

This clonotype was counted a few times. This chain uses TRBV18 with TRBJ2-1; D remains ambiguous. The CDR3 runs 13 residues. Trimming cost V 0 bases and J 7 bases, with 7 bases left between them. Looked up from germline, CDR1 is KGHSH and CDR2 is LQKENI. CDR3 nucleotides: TGTGCCAGCTCACCACCGGGAACAAATGAGCAGTTCTTC. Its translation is CASSPPGTNEQFF.

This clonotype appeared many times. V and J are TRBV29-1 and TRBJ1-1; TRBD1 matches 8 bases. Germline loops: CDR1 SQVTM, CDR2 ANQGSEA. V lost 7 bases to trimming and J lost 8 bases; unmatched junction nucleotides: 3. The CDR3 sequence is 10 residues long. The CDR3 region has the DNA TGCAGCGCAAGGACAGGGGAAGCTTTCTTT. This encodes CSARTGEAFF.

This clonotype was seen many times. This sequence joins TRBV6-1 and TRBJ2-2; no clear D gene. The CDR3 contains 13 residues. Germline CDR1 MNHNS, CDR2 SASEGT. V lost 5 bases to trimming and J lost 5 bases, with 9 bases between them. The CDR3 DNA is TGTGCCAGCAGTCTCTCCCGGACCGGGGAGCTGTTTTTT. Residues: CASSLSRTGELFF.

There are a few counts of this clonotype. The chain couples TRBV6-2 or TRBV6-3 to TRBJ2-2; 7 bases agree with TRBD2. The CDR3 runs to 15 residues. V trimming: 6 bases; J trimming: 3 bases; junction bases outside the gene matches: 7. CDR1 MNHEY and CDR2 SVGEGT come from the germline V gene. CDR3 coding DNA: TGTGCCAGCAGCCTGACTAGCCCAGACACCGGGGAGCTGTTTTTT. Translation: CASSLTSPDTGELFF.

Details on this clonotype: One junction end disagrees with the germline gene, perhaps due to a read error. CDR3 amino acids: CTSSVRGGTQYF. The CDR3 nucleotides are TGTACCAGCAGCGTGAGGGGGGGGACCCAGTACTTC. J is TRBJ2-5 and V is TRBV9; D perhaps matches TRBD2 (7 bases). CDR1 is SGDLS and CDR2 is YYNGEE in the germline V gene. This CDR3 contains 12 residues. The variable domain in full, with the rest retrieved from reference TRBV9 and TRBJ2-5, is DSGVTQTPKHLITATGQRVTLRCSPRSGDLSVYWYQQSLDQGLQFLIQYYNGEERAKGNILERFSAQQFPDLHSELNLSSLELGDSALYFCTSSVRGGTQYFGPGTRLLVL.

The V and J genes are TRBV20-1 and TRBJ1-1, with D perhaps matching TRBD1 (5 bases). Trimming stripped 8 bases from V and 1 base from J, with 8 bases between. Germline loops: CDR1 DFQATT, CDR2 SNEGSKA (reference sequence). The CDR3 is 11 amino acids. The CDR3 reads CSSGPNTEAFF. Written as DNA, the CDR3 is TGCAGTTCGGGACCGAACACTGAAGCTTTCTTT.

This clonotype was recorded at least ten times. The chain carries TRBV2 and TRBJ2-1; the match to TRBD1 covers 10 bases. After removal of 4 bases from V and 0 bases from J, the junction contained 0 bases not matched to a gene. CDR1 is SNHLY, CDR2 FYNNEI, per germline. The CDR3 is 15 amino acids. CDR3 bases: TGTGCCAGCAGTGGGACAGGGGGCTCCTACAATGAGCAGTTCTTC. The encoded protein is CASSGTGGSYNEQFF.

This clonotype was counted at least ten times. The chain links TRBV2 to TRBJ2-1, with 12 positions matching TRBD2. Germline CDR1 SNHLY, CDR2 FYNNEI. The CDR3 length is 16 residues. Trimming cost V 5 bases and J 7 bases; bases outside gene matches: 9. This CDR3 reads CASSNLLAGGQNEQFF. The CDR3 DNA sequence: TGTGCCAGCAGTAATTTACTAGCGGGAGGCCAGAATGAGCAGTTCTTC.

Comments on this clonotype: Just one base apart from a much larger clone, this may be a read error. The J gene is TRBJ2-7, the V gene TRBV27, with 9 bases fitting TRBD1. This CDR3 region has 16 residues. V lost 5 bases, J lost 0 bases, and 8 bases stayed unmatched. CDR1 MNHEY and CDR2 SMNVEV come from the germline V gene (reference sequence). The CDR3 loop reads CASSKDPGQGSYEQYF. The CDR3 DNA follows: TGTGCCAGCAGTAAAGATCCGGGACAGGGCTCCTACGAGCAGTACTTC.

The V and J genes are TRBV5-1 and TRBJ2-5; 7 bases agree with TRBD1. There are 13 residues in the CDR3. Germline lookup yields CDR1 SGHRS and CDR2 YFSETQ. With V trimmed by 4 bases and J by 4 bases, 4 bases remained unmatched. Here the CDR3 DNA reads TGCGCCAGCAGCCGGGGACAGTCAGAGACCCAGTACTTC. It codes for CASSRGQSETQYF.

The CDR3 sequence: CASSSGPLQETQYF. Here the CDR3 DNA reads TGTGCCAGCAGCTCCGGACCCCTCCAAGAGACCCAGTACTTC. The chain links TRBV7-9 to TRBJ2-5; D unresolved. The length of the CDR3 is 14 residues. Germline loops: CDR1 SEHNR, CDR2 FQNEAQ (reference sequence). V was cut by 4 bases and J by 1 base, with 10 bases left in between.

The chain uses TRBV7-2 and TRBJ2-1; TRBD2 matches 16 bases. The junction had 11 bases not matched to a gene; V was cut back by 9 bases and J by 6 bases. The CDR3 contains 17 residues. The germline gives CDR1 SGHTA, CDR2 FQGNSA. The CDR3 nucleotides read TGTGCCAGTAGGGGGACTAGCGGGAGGGCGGGTTCCAATGAGCAGTTCTTC. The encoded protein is CASRGTSGRAGSNEQFF.

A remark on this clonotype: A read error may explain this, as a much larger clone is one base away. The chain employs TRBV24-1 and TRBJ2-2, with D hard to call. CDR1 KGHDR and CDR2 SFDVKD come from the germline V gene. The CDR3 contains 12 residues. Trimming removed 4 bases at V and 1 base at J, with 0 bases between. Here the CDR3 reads CATSENTGELFF. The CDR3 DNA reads TGTGCCACCAGTGAGAACACCGGGGAGCTGTTTTTT.

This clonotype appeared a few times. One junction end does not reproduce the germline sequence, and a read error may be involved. CDR3: CASGLGQGGMEKLFF. The CDR3 DNA follows: TGTGCCAGCGGCTTGGGGCAGGGGGGAATGGAAAAACTGTTTTTT. J is TRBJ1-4 and V is TRBV5-1, with 7 bases that match TRBD1. This CDR3 is 15 amino acids long. From germline, CDR1 is SGHRS and CDR2 YFSETQ.

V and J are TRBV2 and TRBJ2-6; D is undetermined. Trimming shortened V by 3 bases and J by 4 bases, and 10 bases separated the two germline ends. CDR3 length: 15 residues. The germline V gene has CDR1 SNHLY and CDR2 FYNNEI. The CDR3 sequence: CASSEGRQGANVLTF. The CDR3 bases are TGTGCCAGCAGTGAGGGCCGTCAAGGGGCCAACGTCCTGACTTTC.

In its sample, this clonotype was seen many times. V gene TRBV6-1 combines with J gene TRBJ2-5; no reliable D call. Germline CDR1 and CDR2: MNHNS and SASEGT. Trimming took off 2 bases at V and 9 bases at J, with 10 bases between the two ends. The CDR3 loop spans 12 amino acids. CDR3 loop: CASSESRKAQYF. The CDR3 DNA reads TGTGCCAGCAGTGAATCTCGGAAGGCCCAGTACTTC.

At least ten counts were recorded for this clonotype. In DNA, the CDR3 is TGTGCCAGCAGCATACGGGGGGTGAGAGATACGCAGTATTTT. It specifies CASSIRGVRDTQYF. The chain uses TRBV13 and TRBJ2-3; 7 positions agree with TRBD2. Losses at the gene ends were 5 bases for V and 5 bases for J; bases not matched to a gene: 7. The V gene's germline CDR1 is PRHDT and CDR2 FYEKMQ (reference sequence). The CDR3 has 14 residues.

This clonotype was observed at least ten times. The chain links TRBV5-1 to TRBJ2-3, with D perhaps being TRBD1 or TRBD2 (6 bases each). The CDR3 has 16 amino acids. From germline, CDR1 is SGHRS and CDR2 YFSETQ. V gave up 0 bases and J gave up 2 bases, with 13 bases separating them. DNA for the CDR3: TGCGCCAGCAGCTTGGCCGGGGGCGAAAACACAGATACGCAGTATTTT. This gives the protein CASSLAGGENTDTQYF. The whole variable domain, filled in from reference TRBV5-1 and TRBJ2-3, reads KAGVTQTPRYLIKTRGQQVTLSCSPISGHRSVSWYQQTPGQGLQFLFEYFSETQRNKGNFPGRFSGRQFSNSRSEMNVSTLELGDSALYLCASSLAGGENTDTQYFGPGTRLTVL.